Below are 20 T cell receptor beta chains sequenced from a single sample in a study of cytomegalovirus exposure and HLA in healthy donors. PCR amplification relied on 60 Vbeta primers (plus 13 Jbeta primers). Clones were read by immunoSEQ multiplex PCR, and TCRdb kept only the in-frame ones, dropping some. The sample carries 160,000 or so clones, roughly 84% recorded once. What was sequenced was PBMCs. These receptors came from a woman between 18 and 29 years old in good health and CMV-seronegative.

In this sample, this clone turned up a few times. The CDR3 sequence: CASSRTSGGSYEQFF. The CDR3 bases are TGTGCCAGCAGCCGTACTAGCGGGGGTTCATATGAGCAGTTCTTC. The rearrangement joins TRBV11-2 to TRBJ2-1; 11 bases fit TRBD2. Germline lookup yields CDR1 SGHAT and CDR2 FQNNGV. After removal of 5 bases from V and 8 bases from J, the junction contained 8 bases not matched to a gene. The CDR3 has 15 residues.

The rearrangement joins TRBV28 to TRBJ2-5, with a weak D call TRBD2 (5 bases). Germline CDR1 is MDHEN and CDR2 is SYDVKM. CDR3 length: 15 amino acids. V was trimmed by 1 base and J by 2 bases, leaving 11 bases between them. In DNA form, the CDR3 reads TGTGCCAGCAGTTTATTCGGAGCGGCACAAGAGACCCAGTACTTC. It translates to CASSLFGAAQETQYF.

The chain combines TRBV11-2 with TRBJ1-3; D remains ambiguous. Trimming stripped 8 bases from V and 11 bases from J, with 22 bases between. From germline, CDR1 is SGHAT and CDR2 FQNNGV. The CDR3 contains 14 residues. The CDR3: CASLSREATRAIYF. CDR3 DNA sequence: TGTGCCAGCCTCTCCCGGGAGGCCACGAGGGCCATATATTTT.

V usage is TRBV10-2 and J usage is TRBJ1-5, with D uncertain. CDR1 and CDR2 from the germline V gene are WSHSY and SAAADI. V was shortened by 4 bases and J by 7 bases, with 11 bases between the two germline ends. This CDR3 comprises 13 residues. CDR3 protein: CASSGAGGQPQHF. The CDR3 region has the DNA TGCGCCAGCAGTGGGGCAGGCGGGCAGCCCCAGCATTTT.

The chain recombines TRBV6-1 with TRBJ1-2; D perhaps matches TRBD1 (6 bases). V was pared by 3 bases and J by 7 bases, with 24 bases between. Germline V gene sequence: CDR1 MNHNS, CDR2 SASEGT. The CDR3 runs 17 residues. For the CDR3, the DNA is TGTGCCAGCAGTGATCGAGGTACCGGGAGGGGGGTCAGTGGCTACACCTTC. Translated, it gives CASSDRGTGRGVSGYTF.

With regard to this clone: An end of the junction does not agree with germline; a read error may underlie this. The gene calls are TRBV6-1 and TRBJ2-6; D is possibly TRBD1 (5 bases). CDR1 is MNHNS and CDR2 is SASEGT in the germline V gene. This CDR3 comprises 16 residues. CDR3 DNA sequence: TGTGCCAGCAGTGAAACAGTTCTCTCTGGGGCCAACGGCCTGACTTTC. Protein: CASSETVLSGANGLTF.

The rearrangement uses TRBV15 and TRBJ2-1; tentatively, D is TRBD1 (7 bases). Germline values: CDR1 LNHNV, CDR2 YYDKDF (reference sequence). The CDR3 runs to 13 residues. The germline V and J ends were trimmed by 5 bases and 10 bases, with 15 bases remaining between them. CDR3 nucleotide sequence: TGTGCCACCAGCTCTACCAGGGGGGACGAGCAGTTCTTC. It translates to CATSSTRGDEQFF.

This clone was detected only once. V is TRBV5-4 and J is TRBJ2-5; TRBD2 matches 8 bases. The trim removed 3 bases at V and 4 bases at J, leaving 5 bases unmatched. From germline, CDR1 is SGHNT and CDR2 YYREEE (reference sequence). The length of the CDR3 is 14 residues. CDR3 sequence: CASSSPGGPETQYF. Here the CDR3 DNA reads TGTGCCAGCAGCTCGCCGGGGGGGCCAGAGACCCAGTACTTC.

This sequence joins TRBV9 and TRBJ2-1; TRBD2 is a possible D gene (6 bases). With 2 bases removed from V and 6 bases from J, the gap between germline ends came to 12 bases. There are 14 residues in the CDR3. Germline values: CDR1 SGDLS, CDR2 YYNGEE. This CDR3 reads CASSVWGVTNEQFF. The CDR3 bases are TGTGCCAGCAGCGTTTGGGGGGTCACCAATGAGCAGTTCTTC.

The rearrangement joins TRBV10-2 to TRBJ1-1; weak D call: TRBD1 (5 bases). Germline V gene sequence: CDR1 WSHSY, CDR2 SAAADI. V gave up 0 bases and J gave up 4 bases, with 12 bases separating them. The CDR3 has 15 residues. The CDR3 coding sequence is TGCGCCAGCAGTGAGTCGCCGGGGGTGGGCACTGAAGCTTTCTTT. As protein: CASSESPGVGTEAFF.

This chain links TRBV5-1 with TRBJ1-1; D is unclear. This CDR3 comprises 14 residues. With 0 bases removed from V and 3 bases from J, the gap between germline ends came to 9 bases. The germline V gene has CDR1 SGHRS and CDR2 YFSETQ. The DNA of the CDR3 is TGCGCCAGCAGCTTGGGATGGCCAGACACTGAAGCTTTCTTT. Translated: CASSLGWPDTEAFF. The full variable domain, completed using reference TRBV5-1 and TRBJ1-1, is KAGVTQTPRYLIKTRGQQVTLSCSPISGHRSVSWYQQTPGQGLQFLFEYFSETQRNKGNFPGRFSGRQFSNSRSEMNVSTLELGDSALYLCASSLGWPDTEAFFGQGTRLTVV.

This clone has just a few counts. The rearrangement uses TRBV4-1 and TRBJ2-1, with 12 bases matching TRBD2. The V segment lost 4 bases and the J segment 7 bases; nucleotides outside the gene matches: 5. The germline V gene encodes CDR1 MGHRA and CDR2 YSYEKL. CDR3 length equals 15 residues. The CDR3 DNA is TGCGCCAGCAGCCCGCTAGCGGGGGGGTCGAATGAGCAGTTCTTC. Protein sequence: CASSPLAGGSNEQFF.

J is TRBJ2-7 and V is TRBV15, with 7 positions matching TRBD1. Germline assignment: CDR1 LNHNV and CDR2 YYDKDF (reference sequence). This CDR3 has 15 residues. The V gene end was trimmed by 1 base and the J gene end by 2 bases; junction bases not matched to a gene: 5. The CDR3 here is CATSRGGTETYEQYF. The DNA for the CDR3 is TGTGCCACCAGCAGAGGGGGGACAGAGACCTACGAGCAGTACTTC.

In the case of this clone: At the DNA level, this CDR3 is encoded by other sequences in the same sample as well. The gene calls are TRBV9 and TRBJ2-7; TRBD1 matches at 7 bases. Germline V gene data show CDR1 as SGDLS and CDR2 as YYNGEE. This CDR3 comprises 14 residues. The V segment lost 2 bases and the J segment 1 base; nucleotides outside the gene matches: 3. The CDR3 is CASSVGTASYEQYF. The CDR3 DNA sequence: TGTGCCAGCAGCGTGGGGACAGCATCCTACGAGCAGTACTTC.

This chain uses TRBV30 with TRBJ2-5, with TRBD1 matching over 11 bases. Germline V gives CDR1 GTSNPN, CDR2 SVGIG (reference sequence). The J segment lost 4 bases and the V segment lost 2 bases, leaving 9 bases of the junction unmatched. The CDR3 runs to 16 residues. The CDR3 reads CAWSRGTGGLGETQYF. The CDR3, as DNA: TGTGCCTGGAGTAGGGGGACAGGGGGTCTCGGAGAGACCCAGTACTTC.

V is TRBV25-1 and J is TRBJ1-2, with D perhaps matching TRBD1 (6 bases). This CDR3 contains 15 residues. Germline CDR1 and CDR2: MGHDK and SYGVNS. V was pared by 10 bases and J by 7 bases, with 25 bases between. The CDR3 sequence is CATQPPGGAKGGYTF. CDR3 bases: TGTGCCACCCAGCCTCCGGGGGGGGCAAAGGGTGGCTACACCTTC.

The V gene is TRBV21-1, the J gene TRBJ1-2; the table's TRBD1 call for D was not verified on the DNA. TRBV21-1 is listed as a pseudogene. The CDR3 sequence is 16 residues long. CDR3 sequence: CASSVQAQGELYGYTF. CDR3 in DNA: TGTGCCAGCAGCGTCCAAGCACAGGGAGAACTCTATGGCTACACCTTC.

The rearrangement links TRBV28 to TRBJ1-2; 8 bases are shared with TRBD1. This CDR3 region has 14 residues. Germline V gene data show CDR1 as MDHEN and CDR2 as SYDVKM. Trimming cost V 8 bases and J 2 bases; bases outside gene matches: 7. The CDR3: CASSQGAGNYGYTF. CDR3 DNA: TGTGCCAGCTCCCAGGGGGCAGGGAACTATGGCTACACCTTC.

V and J are TRBV5-1 and TRBJ1-1; D remains unclear. The germline CDR1 and CDR2 sequences are SGHRS and YFSETQ. The CDR3 spans 13 residues. Trimming pared 6 bases from V and 1 base from J, leaving 10 bases between. The CDR3 protein is CASKEWRNTEAFF. The DNA of the CDR3 is TGCGCCAGCAAAGAGTGGAGGAACACTGAAGCTTTCTTT.

This clone was picked up a small number of times. Here the CDR3 DNA reads TGTGCCAGTAGTATGGTTACCAGGGGACCGGTCGCTTTCTTT. It encodes CASSMVTRGPVAFF. The V gene is TRBV19, the J gene TRBJ1-1, with D maybe TRBD1 (6 bases). Deletions cut 3 bases from V and 11 bases from J, with 19 bases between. This CDR3 comprises 14 residues. CDR1 LNHDA and CDR2 SQIVND come from the germline V gene (reference sequence). Supplemented by reference TRBV19 and TRBJ1-1, the full variable domain reads DGGITQSPKYLFRKEGQNVTLSCEQNLNHDAMYWYRQDPGQGLRLIYYSQIVNDFQKGDIAEGYSVSREKKESFPLTVTSAQKNPTAFYLCASSMVTRGPVAFFGQGTRLTVV.